The subject of this entry is one TCR beta chain. This clone is a singleton in its sample. Its antigen remains unidentified. Base qualities are not at hand, and no much larger clone is one base apart. This entry comes from a study of Tregs in tolerant kidney transplant recipients (dated by TCRdb to about 2019). Context from the whole study: TCRbeta sequencing was used in the study to identify donor-specific regulatory T cells before combined kidney and bone marrow transplantation, and the identified cells were then tracked after transplant. What the study reported, not specific to this receptor: Donor-specific Treg expansion was found to exceed global Treg expansion in tolerant patients, suggesting antigen-driven rather than nonspecific expansion. Expanding Tregs with activated donor B cells appeared to identify the most biologically relevant and donor-specific TCRbeta repertoire. The study was limited by small patient numbers, and the findings need validation in larger populations and under other immunosuppression protocols. For some patients, the PCR primers changed as time went on, which meant samples from those patients could not be compared with one another at the nucleotide level. Biological reproducibility was not directly assessed, although technical replication error appeared to be minimal.

Genomic DNA was extracted from sorted cells with the QIAGEN DNeasy Blood and Tissue Kit for TCRbeta CDR3 sequencing. High-throughput TCRbeta CDR3 sequencing, which included PCR amplification with bias correction and internal controls, was done commercially through immunoSEQ. As for the authors' bioinformatics: Unique productive TCRbeta sequences were defined by CDR3 nucleotide sequence where primers matched, and otherwise by CDR3 amino acid sequence together with Vbeta and Jbeta genes. To correct sorting error, sequences shared between sorted populations at a frequency ratio of 2:1 or less were removed; the rest were assigned to the higher population. A sequence counted as donor-reactive if, in CFSE-low cells, the sequence had a frequency of at least 0.01% and was expanded at least 5-fold compared with unstimulated cells. Repertoire divergence was quantified by Jensen-Shannon divergence calculated from the top 100 TCRbeta sequences ranked by frequency. For any sample with multiple sequencing runs, sorting error was corrected in each run separately before the runs were pooled. TCRdb took this table from immuneACCESS and kept in-frame rearrangements with V and J called. Such tables lack part of the clones; where checked against another copy, unresolved V genes explain under half of the gap, and the rest is unexplained. Clone size and V and J calls were adopted from that table, with D and trimming inferred from the DNA. Counted in this sample were under 90,000 clones; roughly 90% of them appeared once. The leading ten clones occupy 1.5% to 2% of the sample.

Transplants used related donors with nonmyeloablative bone marrow transplantation; mixed chimerism was transient in the human trials. Unstimulated Tregs (CD4+CD25+CD127-), CD4+ non-Tregs (CD4+CD25-), CD4 and CD8 cells were FACS-sorted from thawed PBMCs. Several combined kidney and bone marrow transplant recipients from the ITN036ST trial were included as patients, and samples were available only from these trial subjects. Healthy control blood was separated into PBMCs by Ficoll density gradient and cryopreserved, and patient PBMCs were collected both before and after transplant. V is trimmed back by 5 bases and J by 6 bases, and the junction contains 10 bases that no gene match accounts for. CDR1 SGHTA and CDR2 FQGTGA are derived from the germline V gene. Including cysteine and phenylalanine, the CDR3 has 15 amino acids. Just the 45-base CDR3 DNA is kept, in frame starting at base 1.

This specimen was CD4+ T cells from blood (PBMCs), taken 24 months after the transplant. The source of this sequence is a human patient who received a combined kidney and bone marrow transplant. Following transplantation, part of the T cell population may be supplied by the graft donor rather than the patient. The sequence is built from TRBV7-3 and TRBJ2-1, and TRBD2 matches 7 of the central bases. CDR3 sequence: CASSTVAGVPNEQFF. The nucleotide sequence reads TGTGCCAGCAGCACCGTCGCGGGGGTCCCCAATGAGCAGTTCTTC.